This T cell receptor beta chain was obtained from a study of T cells after yellow fever vaccination. Study findings and constraints: Booster sampling recovered most clones from primary vaccination (96% CD4, approximately 90% CD8).

TCRdb reprocessed the 5' RACE reads with MiXCR, giving one entry per CDR3 protein. Here the sample spans just under 600,000 distinct CDR3 sequences, approximately 12% being singletons. This clonotype was observed a handful of times. What it recognizes is unknown. The sequences come from PBMCs, collected on the day of the yellow fever booster vaccination. This TCR was sampled from a man aged 25 to 40 who received the YFV17D yellow fever vaccine.

The CDR3 protein is CASSSDRRAETQYF. The DNA of the CDR3 is TGTGCCAGCAGTTCGGACAGAAGGGCAGAGACCCAGTACTTC. The V call is TRBV6-5, the J call TRBJ2-5; TRBD1 is a possible D gene (6 bases). Germline V gene lookup returns CDR1 MNHEY and CDR2 SVGAGI. This CDR3 spans 14 amino acids. V was pared by 4 bases and J by 4 bases, with 13 bases between.